These T cell receptor beta chains were read from a single sample in a study of blood T cell repertoires in COVID-19. Sequenced by immunoSEQ multiplex PCR; TCRdb stores in-frame clones only, minus some. This table holds under 300,000 clones, 85% to 90% found once. Material: PBMCs or T cells enriched from blood (not recorded which). The source of these receptors is a woman aged 60-75 years in a cohort exposed to, infected with or recovered from COVID-19 (not recorded which). Both conserved end residues are part of each CDR3. The D gene is left open where the match is weak. Not all rows give a size; the values are once, few, many and, for expanded clones, a class.

d_call: TRBD1; clone_size: .; j_call: TRBJ1-4; v_call: TRBV30; cdr3_nt: TGTGCCTGGAGTGTGAGGGGGCGCTGGGAACTGTTTTTT; cdr3_aa: CAWSVRGRWELFF
d_call: TRBD1; clone_size: .; j_call: TRBJ1-5; v_call: TRBV7-2; cdr3_nt: TGTGCCAGCAGCTCGATCCCCCTAGGGGGCGTCAATCAGCCCCAGCATTTT; cdr3_aa: CASSSIPLGGVNQPQHF
d_call: TRBD1; clone_size: few; j_call: TRBJ1-1; v_call: TRBV7-2; cdr3_nt: TGTGCCAGCAGCTCATGGACAGGAGTGAACACTGAAGCTTTCTTT; cdr3_aa: CASSSWTGVNTEAFF
d_call: TRBD2; clone_size: .; j_call: TRBJ2-5; v_call: TRBV29-1; cdr3_nt: TGCAGCGCGAGACTAGCGGGAGGAGAGACCCAGTACTTC; cdr3_aa: CSARLAGGETQYF
d_call: TRBD1; clone_size: .; j_call: TRBJ2-7; v_call: TRBV27; cdr3_nt: TGTGCCAGCATAGGTAGGTTCGGGACAGGAAACTACGAGCAGTACTTC; cdr3_aa: CASIGRFGTGNYEQYF
d_call: TRBD1; clone_size: .; j_call: TRBJ2-7; v_call: TRBV10-3; cdr3_nt: TGTGCCATCAGTGATTTATTTTCGGGACAGGGATTATACTTC; cdr3_aa: CAISDLFSGQGLYF
d_call: .; clone_size: once; j_call: TRBJ1-5; v_call: TRBV2; cdr3_nt: TGTGCCAGCACCCGACAGTATAGCAATCAGCCCCAGCATTTT; cdr3_aa: CASTRQYSNQPQHF
d_call: TRBD1; clone_size: .; j_call: TRBJ2-7; v_call: TRBV19; cdr3_nt: TGTGCCAGTAGTATGACGGGGACAGGCAACCACTACGAGCAGTACTTC; cdr3_aa: CASSMTGTGNHYEQYF
d_call: .; clone_size: .; j_call: TRBJ1-6; v_call: TRBV2; cdr3_nt: TGTGCCAGCAGTGGAGCCGGGACACTTAATTCACCCCTCCACTTT; cdr3_aa: CASSGAGTLNSPLHF
d_call: TRBD2; clone_size: .; j_call: TRBJ2-3; v_call: TRBV5-1; cdr3_nt: TGCGCCAGCAGCTTGAATCTAGCGGACACAGATACGCAGTATTTT; cdr3_aa: CASSLNLADTDTQYF
d_call: TRBD2; clone_size: once; j_call: TRBJ2-7; v_call: TRBV5-4; cdr3_nt: TGTGCCAGCAGCTTTACTAGCGGGACTTACGAGCAGTACTTC; cdr3_aa: CASSFTSGTYEQYF
d_call: TRBD2; clone_size: .; j_call: TRBJ2-7; v_call: TRBV18; cdr3_nt: TGTGCCAGCTCACTGACTAGCGGGACTTTATCCTACGAGCAGTACTTC; cdr3_aa: CASSLTSGTLSYEQYF
d_call: .; clone_size: .; j_call: TRBJ1-3; v_call: TRBV5-1; cdr3_nt: TGCGCCAGCAGCTCGCAGGGTACTGGAAACACCATATATTTT; cdr3_aa: CASSSQGTGNTIYF
d_call: TRBD2; clone_size: .; j_call: TRBJ2-2; v_call: TRBV5-4; cdr3_nt: TGTGCCAGCAGCTTGGAGGCTAGCGGGAGGGCCAAGACCGGGGAGCTGTTTTTT; cdr3_aa: CASSLEASGRAKTGELFF
d_call: .; clone_size: .; j_call: TRBJ2-7; v_call: TRBV29-1; cdr3_nt: TGCAGCGTTGTAGTATACGAGCAGTACTTC; cdr3_aa: CSVVVYEQYF
d_call: TRBD2; clone_size: .; j_call: TRBJ2-7; v_call: TRBV6-5; cdr3_nt: TGTGCCAGCAGTTACGAGCGGGGAGTCCACGAGCAGTACTTC; cdr3_aa: CASSYERGVHEQYF
d_call: TRBD1; clone_size: .; j_call: TRBJ1-5; v_call: TRBV19; cdr3_nt: TGTGCCAGTAGTATACGAGGGACAGCAGTTAGCAATCAGCCCCAGCATTTT; cdr3_aa: CASSIRGTAVSNQPQHF